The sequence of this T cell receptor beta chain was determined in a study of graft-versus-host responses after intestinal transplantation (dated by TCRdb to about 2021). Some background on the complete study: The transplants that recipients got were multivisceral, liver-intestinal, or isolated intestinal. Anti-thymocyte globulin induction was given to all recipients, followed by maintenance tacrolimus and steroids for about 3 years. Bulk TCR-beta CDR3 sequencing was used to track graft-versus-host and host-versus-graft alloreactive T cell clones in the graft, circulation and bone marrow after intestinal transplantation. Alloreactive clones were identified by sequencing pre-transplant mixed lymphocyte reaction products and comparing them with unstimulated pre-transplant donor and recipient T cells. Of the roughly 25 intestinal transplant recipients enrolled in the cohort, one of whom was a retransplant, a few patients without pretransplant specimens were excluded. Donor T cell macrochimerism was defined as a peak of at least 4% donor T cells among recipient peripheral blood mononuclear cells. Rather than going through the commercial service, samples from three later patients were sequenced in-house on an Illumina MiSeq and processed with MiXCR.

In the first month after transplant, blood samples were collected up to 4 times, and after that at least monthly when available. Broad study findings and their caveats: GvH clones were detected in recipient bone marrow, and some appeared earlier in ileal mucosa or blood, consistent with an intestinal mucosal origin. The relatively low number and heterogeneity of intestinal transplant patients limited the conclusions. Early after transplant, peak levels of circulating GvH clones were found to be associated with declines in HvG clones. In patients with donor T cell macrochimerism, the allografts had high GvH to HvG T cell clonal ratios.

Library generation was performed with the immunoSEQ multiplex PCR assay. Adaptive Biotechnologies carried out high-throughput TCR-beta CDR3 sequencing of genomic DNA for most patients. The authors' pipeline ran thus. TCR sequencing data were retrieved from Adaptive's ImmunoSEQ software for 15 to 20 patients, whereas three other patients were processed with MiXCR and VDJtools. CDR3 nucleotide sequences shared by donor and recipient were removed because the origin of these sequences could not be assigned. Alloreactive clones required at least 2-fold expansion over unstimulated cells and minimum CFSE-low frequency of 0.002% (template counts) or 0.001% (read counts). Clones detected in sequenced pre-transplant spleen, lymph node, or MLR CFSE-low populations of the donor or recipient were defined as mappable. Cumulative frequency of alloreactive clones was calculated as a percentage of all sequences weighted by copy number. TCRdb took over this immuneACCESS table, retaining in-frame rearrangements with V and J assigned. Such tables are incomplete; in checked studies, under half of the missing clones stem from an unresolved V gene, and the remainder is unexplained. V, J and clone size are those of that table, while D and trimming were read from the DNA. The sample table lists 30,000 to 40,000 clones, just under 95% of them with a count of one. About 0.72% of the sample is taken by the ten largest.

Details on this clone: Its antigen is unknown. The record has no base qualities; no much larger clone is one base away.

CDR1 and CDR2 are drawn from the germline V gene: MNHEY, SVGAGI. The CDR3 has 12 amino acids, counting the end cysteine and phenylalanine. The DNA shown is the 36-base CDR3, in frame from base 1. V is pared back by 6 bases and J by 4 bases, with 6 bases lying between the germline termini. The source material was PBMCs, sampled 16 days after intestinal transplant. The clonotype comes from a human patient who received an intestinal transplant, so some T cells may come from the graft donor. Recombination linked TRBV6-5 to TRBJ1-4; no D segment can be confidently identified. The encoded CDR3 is CASSYYNEKLFF. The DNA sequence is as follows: TGTGCCAGCAGCTATTATAATGAAAAACTGTTTTTT.